The 9 T cell receptor beta chains listed next were all sequenced from one sample in a study of circulating CD8 cells and anti-PD-1 response in melanoma. Each library started from roughly 16 ng of total RNA using the QIAseq Immune Repertoire TCR panel. In TCRdb, the reads were re-called with MiXCR into one record per CDR3 protein. The sample contains 150 to 200 distinct CDR3 sequences, roughly 12% of which appear only once. Four subsets defined by PD-1 and/or TIGIT were sorted from live CD3+CD8+TCRalphabeta+ cells. The sample consisted of CD8+ T cells from PBMCs, taken at baseline or after one month of anti-PD-1 therapy (not recorded which). These receptors all come from a human donor with melanoma.

This clonotype rates as medium-sized (0.01 to 0.1%). CDR3 sequence (DNA): TGTGCCATCAGTCCGGGCGAAGGGACAGGGGGGACTAGCGGGCAGTTTCACTACGAGCAGTACTTC. Encoded protein: CAISPGEGTGGTSGQFHYEQYF. This rearrangement joins TRBV10-3 to TRBJ2-7, with a tentative D call TRBD2 (12 bases). Germline CDR1 and CDR2: ENHRY and SYGVKD. Between the trimmed V and J ends, which lost 5 bases and 3 bases, there was a span of 38 bases. This CDR3 has 22 residues.

This clonotype ranks as hyperexpanded. The genes are TRBV18 and TRBJ2-7, with 8 positions matching TRBD2. The CDR3 is 13 amino acids. With 4 bases clipped from V and 5 bases from J, the junction kept 4 bases outside the gene matches. Germline lookup yields CDR1 KGHSH and CDR2 LQKENI. Here the CDR3 reads CASSRTSIHEQYF. The CDR3 nucleotides read TGTGCCAGCTCACGGACTAGCATCCACGAGCAGTACTTC.

This sequence joins TRBV2 and TRBJ2-1; D unclear. The length of the CDR3 is 11 residues. V lost 6 bases, J lost 10 bases, and 10 bases lay in between. CDR1 is SNHLY, CDR2 FYNNEI, per germline. The CDR3 DNA reads as TGTGCCAGCAGCTCCGGTTGGGAGCAGTTCTTC. Translation: CASSSGWEQFF. The whole variable domain, filled in from reference TRBV2 and TRBJ2-1, reads EPEVTQTPSHQVTQMGQEVILRCVPISNHLYFYWYRQILGQKVEFLVSFYNNEISEKSEIFDDQFSVERPDGSNFTLKIRSTKLEDSAMYFCASSSGWEQFFGPGTRLTVL.

This clonotype is classed as medium-sized. The gene calls are TRBV20-1 and TRBJ1-4; 7 bases are a match to TRBD1. The CDR3 covers 14 residues. Germline loops: CDR1 DFQATT, CDR2 SNEGSKA (reference sequence). Germline trimming cut 6 bases from V and 8 bases from J; bases unmatched to any gene: 12. As DNA, the CDR3 is TGCAGTGCAGGGGAAGGGGGCACAGGGGAAAAACTGTTTTTT. It codes for CSAGEGGTGEKLFF.

This clonotype qualifies as medium-sized. V is TRBV28 and J is TRBJ2-7; no clear D gene. V lost 2 bases, J lost 7 bases, and 6 bases lay in between. CDR3 length: 11 amino acids. The germline CDR1 and CDR2 sequences are MDHEN and SYDVKM. CDR3 DNA sequence: TGTGCCAGCAGTTTAAATGGTGAGCAGTACTTC. Protein: CASSLNGEQYF.

A note on this clonotype: This likely traces to a read error, being one base from a far larger clone. The chain joins TRBV2 to TRBJ2-5; tentatively, D is TRBD1 or TRBD2 (5 bases each). Germline V lookup: CDR1 SNHLY, CDR2 FYNNEI. V was pared by 4 bases and J by 11 bases, with 20 bases between. CDR3 length: 14 amino acids. The CDR3 spells CASSAPRTTSEQYF. The CDR3, as DNA: TGTGCCAGCAGTGCCCCACGGACAACTAGTGAGCAGTACTTC. Combining the CDR3 with reference TRBV2 and TRBJ2-5 gives the whole variable domain EPEVTQTPSHQVTQMGQEVILRCVPISNHLYFYWYRQILGQKVEFLVSFYNNEISEKSEIFDDQFSVERPDGSNFTLKIRSTKLEDSAMYFCASSAPRTTSEQYFGPGTRLLVL.

The chain is built from TRBV24-1 and TRBJ2-7; 9 bases line up with TRBD1. V lost 5 bases, J lost 2 bases, and 6 bases stayed unmatched. Per germline, CDR1 KGHDR and CDR2 SFDVKD. The length of the CDR3 is 15 residues. The CDR3 nucleotides are TGTGCCACCAGTGGTAAGGGACAGGGTCCCTACGAGCAGTACTTC. This encodes CATSGKGQGPYEQYF.

By sample share, this clonotype is hyperexpanded (1% or more). The chain has TRBV2 and TRBJ2-1, with D possibly being TRBD1 or TRBD2 (5 bases each). The CDR3 is 14 residues long. Germline assignment: CDR1 SNHLY and CDR2 FYNNEI. V lost 4 bases to trimming and J lost 9 bases, with 16 bases between them. The CDR3 here is CASSAPRTTSEQFF. Written as DNA, the CDR3 is TGTGCCAGCAGTGCCCCACGGACAACTAGTGAGCAGTTCTTC.

This clonotype is large within its sample. The J gene is TRBJ2-2, the V gene TRBV29-1; D remains unclear. The CDR3 has 14 amino acids. V lost 7 bases and J lost 1, with 13 bases in between. Per germline, CDR1 SQVTM and CDR2 ANQGSEA. CDR3 amino acids: CSANGRENTGELFF. The CDR3 DNA sequence: TGCAGCGCTAACGGACGTGAGAACACCGGGGAGCTGTTTTTT.